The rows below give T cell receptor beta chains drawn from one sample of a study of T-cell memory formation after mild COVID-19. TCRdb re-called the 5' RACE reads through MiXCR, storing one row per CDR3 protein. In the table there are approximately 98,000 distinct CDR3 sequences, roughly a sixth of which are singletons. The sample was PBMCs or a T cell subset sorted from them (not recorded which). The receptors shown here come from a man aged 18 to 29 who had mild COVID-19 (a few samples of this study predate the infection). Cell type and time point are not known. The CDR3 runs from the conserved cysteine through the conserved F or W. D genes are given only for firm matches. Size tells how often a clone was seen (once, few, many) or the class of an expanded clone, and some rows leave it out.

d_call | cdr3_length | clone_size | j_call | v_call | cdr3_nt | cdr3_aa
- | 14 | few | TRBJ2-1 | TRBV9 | TGTGCCAGCAGCGTAGCTACCCAGTCGGATGAGCAGTTCTTC | CASSVATQSDEQFF
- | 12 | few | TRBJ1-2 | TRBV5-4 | TGTGCCAGCGGGTCAGGGTCCTATGGCTACACCTTC | CASGSGSYGYTF
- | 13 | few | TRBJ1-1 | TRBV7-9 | TGTGCCAGCAGCTTACAGGGGAGAACTGAAGCTTTCTTT | CASSLQGRTEAFF
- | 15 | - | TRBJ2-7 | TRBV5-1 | TGCGCCAGCAGCCCGGCGATGGACACTGCCTACGAGCAGTACTTC | CASSPAMDTAYEQYF
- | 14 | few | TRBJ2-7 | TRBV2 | TGTGCCAGCAGTGAAGTGCGGGGGCCCTACGAGCAGTACTTC | CASSEVRGPYEQYF
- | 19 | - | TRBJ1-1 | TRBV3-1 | TGTGCCAGCAGCCAAGCCAGAGGAGACCCTATGGTCGTGAACACTGAAGCTTTCTTT | CASSQARGDPMVVNTEAFF
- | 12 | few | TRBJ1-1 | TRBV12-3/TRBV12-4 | TGTGCCAGCAACGGGGGGGGGACTGAAGCTTTCTTT | CASNGGGTEAFF
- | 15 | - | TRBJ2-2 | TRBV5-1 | TGCGCCAGCAGCATAGACCCAACGAACACCGGGGAGCTGTTTTTT | CASSIDPTNTGELFF
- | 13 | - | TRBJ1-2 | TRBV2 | TGTGCCAGCAGGGCCGGGGGAGATTATGGCTACACCTTC | CASRAGGDYGYTF
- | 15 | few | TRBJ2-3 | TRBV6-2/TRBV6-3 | TGTGCCAGCAGTTACGCGACAGAGAGCACAGATACGCAGTATTTT | CASSYATESTDTQYF
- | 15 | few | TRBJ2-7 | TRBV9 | TGTGCCAGCAGCGTAGGTCTGGACCACTCCTACGAGCAGTACTTC | CASSVGLDHSYEQYF
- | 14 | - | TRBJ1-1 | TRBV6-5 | TGTGCCAGCAACACCGGGGGGTCGAACTCTGAAGCTTTCTTT | CASNTGGSNSEAFF
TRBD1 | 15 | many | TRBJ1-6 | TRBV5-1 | TGCGCCAGCAGCTTGGAAGGGACAGGGGGTTCACCCCTCCACTTT | CASSLEGTGGSPLHF
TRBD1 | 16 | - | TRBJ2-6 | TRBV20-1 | TGCAGTGCTAGATCGACAGGGGGTACAGGGGCCAACGTCCTGACTTTC | CSARSTGGTGANVLTF
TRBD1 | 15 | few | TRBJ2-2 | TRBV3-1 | TGTGCCAGCAGCCGCGGGGACAGGGGTACCGGGGAGCTGTTTTTT | CASSRGDRGTGELFF
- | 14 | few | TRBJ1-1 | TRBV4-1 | TGCGCCAGCAGCCAAGAACCAGCGAACACTGAAGCTTTCTTT | CASSQEPANTEAFF
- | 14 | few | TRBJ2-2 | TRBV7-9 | TGTGCCAGCAGCTTAGAATCAGGGTCCGGGGAGCTGTTTTTT | CASSLESGSGELFF
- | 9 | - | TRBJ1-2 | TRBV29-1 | TGCAGCGTTCCCCCCGGTTACACCTTC | CSVPPGYTF
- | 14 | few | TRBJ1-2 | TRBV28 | TGTGCCAGCACCCCCAGCGGGCGAGTCTATGGCTACACCTTC | CASTPSGRVYGYTF
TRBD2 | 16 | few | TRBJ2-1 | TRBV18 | TGTGCCAGCTCACCACTAGGACTAGCGGGGAGGAATGAGCAGTTCTTC | CASSPLGLAGRNEQFF
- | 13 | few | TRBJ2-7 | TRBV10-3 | TGTGCCATCACCAGGGACACGTCCTACGAGCAGTACTTC | CAITRDTSYEQYF
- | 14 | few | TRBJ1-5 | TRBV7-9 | TGTGCCAGCAGCTCACAGGGCGGGGGTCAGCCCCAGCATTTT | CASSSQGGGQPQHF
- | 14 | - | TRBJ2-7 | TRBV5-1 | TGCGCCAGCAGCTTGGAACCACCCACCTACGAGCAGTACTTC | CASSLEPPTYEQYF
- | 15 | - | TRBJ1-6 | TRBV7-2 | TGTGCCAGCAGCCCACAGGGCGGCGGGGGTACACCCCTCCACTTT | CASSPQGGGGTPLHF
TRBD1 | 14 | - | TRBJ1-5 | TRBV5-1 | TGCGCCAGCAGTTCTACAGGGGGCAATCAGCCCCAGCATTTT | CASSSTGGNQPQHF
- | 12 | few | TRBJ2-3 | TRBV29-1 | TGCAGCGTTATGGCAGTAAGGGATACGCAGTATTTT | CSVMAVRDTQYF
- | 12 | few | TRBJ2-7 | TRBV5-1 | TGCGCCAGCAGTTTTGACAGTTTCGGGCAGTACTTC | CASSFDSFGQYF
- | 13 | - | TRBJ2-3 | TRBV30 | TGTGCCTGGGCCCCAGGGGTGACAGATACGCAGTATTTT | CAWAPGVTDTQYF
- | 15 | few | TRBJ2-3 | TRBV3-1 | TGTGCCAGCAGCCAAGGGTCGGGGTACACAGATACGCAGTATTTT | CASSQGSGYTDTQYF
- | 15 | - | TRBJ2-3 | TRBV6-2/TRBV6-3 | TGTGCCAGCTGCGGGCCGAGCATGGGCACAGATACGCAGTATTTT | CASCGPSMGTDTQYF
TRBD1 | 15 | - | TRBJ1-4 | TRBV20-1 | TGCAGTGGAGTGGATCCCCGACAGGGTCATGAAAAACTGTTTTTT | CSGVDPRQGHEKLFF
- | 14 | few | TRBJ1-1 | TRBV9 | TGTGCCAGCAGCGCCGAGACAGTGAACACTGAAGCTTTCTTT | CASSAETVNTEAFF
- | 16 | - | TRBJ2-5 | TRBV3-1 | TGTGCCAGCAGCCAAGATGGGACACAGTACCAAGAGACCCAGTACTTC | CASSQDGTQYQETQYF
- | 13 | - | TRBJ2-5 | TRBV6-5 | TGTGCCAGCAGGCAGGGATTGGGGGTGACCCAGTACTTC | CASRQGLGVTQYF
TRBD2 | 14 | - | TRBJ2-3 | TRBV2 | TGTGCCAGCATTCGACTAGCCGTCACAGATACGCAGTATTTT | CASIRLAVTDTQYF
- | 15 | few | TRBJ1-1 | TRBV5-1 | TGCGCCAGCAGCTTACAGGGAATTGGTGACACTGAAGCTTTCTTT | CASSLQGIGDTEAFF
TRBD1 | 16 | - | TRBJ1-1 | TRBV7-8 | TGTGCCAGCAGCTTACAGTGGACAGGGCCTAACACTGAAGCTTTCTTT | CASSLQWTGPNTEAFF
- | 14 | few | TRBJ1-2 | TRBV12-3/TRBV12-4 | TGTGCCAGCAGTTTGGGCAGGGGTACCTATGGCTACACCTTC | CASSLGRGTYGYTF
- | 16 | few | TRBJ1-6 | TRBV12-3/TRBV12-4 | TGTGCCAGCAGTTCCGGCGGATTCTCCTATAATTCACCCCTCCACTTT | CASSSGGFSYNSPLHF
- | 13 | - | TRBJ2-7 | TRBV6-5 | TGTGCCAGCGTTCGGGGGCAAGGCTACGAGCAGTACTTC | CASVRGQGYEQYF
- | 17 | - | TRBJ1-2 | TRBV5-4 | TGTGCCAGCAGCTTGGTGGCAACCCCCTTAGGGGACTATGGCTACACCTTC | CASSLVATPLGDYGYTF
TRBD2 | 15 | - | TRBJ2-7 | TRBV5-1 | TGCGCCAGCACCTCACTAGCGGGGGGCTCCTACGAGCAGTACTTC | CASTSLAGGSYEQYF
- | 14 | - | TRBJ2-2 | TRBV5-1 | TGCGCCAGCAGCTCGTCCTTGAACACCGGGGAGCTGTTTTTT | CASSSSLNTGELFF
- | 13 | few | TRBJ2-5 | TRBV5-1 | TGCGCCAGCGCCTCTAGCCCCCAAGAGACCCAGTACTTC | CASASSPQETQYF
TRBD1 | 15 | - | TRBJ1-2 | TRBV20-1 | TGCAGTGCTGGACTTGGGGGGCAGGGGGTCGATGGCTACACCTTC | CSAGLGGQGVDGYTF
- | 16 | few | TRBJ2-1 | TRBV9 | TGTGCCAGCAGCGTAGCTCAGGGAGGTTTTCGCAATGAGCAGTTCTTC | CASSVAQGGFRNEQFF
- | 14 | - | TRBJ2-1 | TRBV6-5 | TGTGCCAGCAGTTTCCGCCGGGACTACAATGAGCAGTTCTTC | CASSFRRDYNEQFF
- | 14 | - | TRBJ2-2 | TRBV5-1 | TGCGCCAGCAGCTTGGGTTGGGATTCCGGGGAGCTGTTTTTT | CASSLGWDSGELFF
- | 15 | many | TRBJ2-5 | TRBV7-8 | TGTGCCAGCAGATCCGGGACACCCTACCAAGAGACCCAGTACTTC | CASRSGTPYQETQYF
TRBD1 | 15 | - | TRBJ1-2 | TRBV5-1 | TGCGCCAGCAGCGAAGGGACAGGGGGCCTCTATGGCTACACCTTC | CASSEGTGGLYGYTF
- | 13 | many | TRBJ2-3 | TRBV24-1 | TGTGCCACCAGTAGACCCGTCGCGGATACGCAGTATTTT | CATSRPVADTQYF
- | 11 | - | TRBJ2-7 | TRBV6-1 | TGTGCCAGCAGTGCCTATTACGAGCAGTACTTC | CASSAYYEQYF
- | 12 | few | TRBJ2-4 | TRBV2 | TGTGCCAGCCTGGGGAACAAAAACATTCAGTACTTC | CASLGNKNIQYF